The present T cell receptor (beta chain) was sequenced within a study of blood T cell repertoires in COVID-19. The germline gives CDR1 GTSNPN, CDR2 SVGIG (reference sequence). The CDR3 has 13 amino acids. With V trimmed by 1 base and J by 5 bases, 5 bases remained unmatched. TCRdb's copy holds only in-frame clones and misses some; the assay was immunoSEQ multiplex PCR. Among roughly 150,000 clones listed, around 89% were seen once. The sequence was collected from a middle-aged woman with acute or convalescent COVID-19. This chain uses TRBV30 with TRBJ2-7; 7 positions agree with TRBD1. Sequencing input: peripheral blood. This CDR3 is CAWSGGGRNEQYF. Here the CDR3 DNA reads TGTGCCTGGAGTGGAGGGGGCAGGAACGAGCAGTACTTC.